The 25 T cell receptor beta chains presented below share a single source sample, sequenced in a study of OX40 agonist ivuxolimab in advanced cancers. Produced via immunoSEQ multiplex PCR; TCRdb's table is partial and in-frame only. Of about 74,000 clones in the sample, approximately 79% were seen once. The sample here was CD4+ or CD8+ T cells sorted from blood, taken in a trial of the OX40 agonist ivuxolimab. The receptor set was obtained from an adult with an advanced solid tumor such as melanoma, head and neck, liver or kidney cancer.

This clone occurred once. V and J are TRBV11-1 and TRBJ1-1; D is undetermined. This CDR3 comprises 15 residues. V gave up 1 base and J gave up 0 bases, with 9 bases separating them. CDR1 SGHAT and CDR2 FQDESV come from the germline V gene (reference sequence). CDR3 residues: CASSLVNSLNTEAFF. The CDR3 DNA sequence: TGTGCCAGCAGCTTAGTGAACAGCTTGAACACTGAAGCTTTCTTT.

The chain links TRBV7-2 to TRBJ2-5; TRBD1 might be the D (6 bases). V was clipped by 5 bases and J by 5 bases, with 12 bases between them. Germline CDR1 SGHTA, CDR2 FQGNSA. This CDR3 is built from 13 residues. The CDR3 DNA sequence: TGTGCCAGCAGCCTGGGACATCGGGAGACCCAGTACTTC. Its protein is CASSLGHRETQYF.

The chain has TRBV28 and TRBJ2-3; perhaps TRBD2 as D (5 bases). Looked up from germline, CDR1 is MDHEN and CDR2 is SYDVKM. This CDR3 is built from 13 residues. V was shortened by 6 bases and J by 6 bases, with 13 bases between the two germline ends. The CDR3 is CASRGRGPDTQYF. CDR3 DNA sequence: TGTGCCAGCAGGGGTCGAGGGCCCGATACGCAGTATTTT.

The chain carries TRBV19 and TRBJ2-1; 11 nucleotides agree with TRBD2. Per the germline V gene, CDR1 is LNHDA and CDR2 is SQIVND (reference sequence). This CDR3 has 15 residues. The V segment lost 6 bases and the J segment 6 bases; nucleotides outside the gene matches: 7. The CDR3 nucleotides read TGTGCCAGTAGGGCTAGCGGGGGGATAGGCAATGAGCAGTTCTTC. Its translation: CASRASGGIGNEQFF.

The chain has TRBV5-8 and TRBJ1-6; no clear D. The CDR3 consists of 11 residues. Deletions cut 0 bases from V and 14 bases from J, with 6 bases between. From germline, CDR1 is SGHTS and CDR2 YDEGEE. CDR3 DNA sequence: TGTGCCAGCAGCTTGGCCGGAACCCTCCACTTT. It encodes CASSLAGTLHF.

The chain joins TRBV5-6 to TRBJ1-1; D not certain. Between the trimmed V and J ends, which lost 0 bases and 0 bases, there was a span of 6 bases. This CDR3 has 14 amino acids. Germline CDR1 SGHDT, CDR2 YYEEEE. This CDR3 reads CASSLVGMNTEAFF. DNA for the CDR3: TGTGCCAGCAGCTTGGTCGGTATGAACACTGAAGCTTTCTTT. The entire variable domain, with the rest obtained from reference TRBV5-6 and TRBJ1-1, is as follows: DAGVTQSPTHLIKTRGQQVTLRCSPKSGHDTVSWYQQALGQGPQFIFQYYEEEERQRGNFPDRFSGHQFPNYSSELNVNALLLGDSALYLCASSLVGMNTEAFFGQGTRLTVV.

This sequence joins TRBV14 and TRBJ2-7; no firm D call. Between the trimmed V and J ends, which lost 5 bases and 0 bases, there was a span of 11 bases. The CDR3 spans 14 residues. Germline V gene data show CDR1 as SGHDN and CDR2 as FVKESK. The CDR3 DNA is TGTGCCAGCAGCAAGCCTCTGGTCTCCTACGAGCAGTACTTC. Its protein is CASSKPLVSYEQYF.

The chain combines TRBV27 with TRBJ2-7, with 13 bases identical to TRBD2. This CDR3 contains 15 residues. V shed 3 bases and J 4 bases; nucleotides not matched to a gene: 3. The V gene's germline CDR1 is MNHEY and CDR2 SMNVEV (reference sequence). CDR3 in DNA: TGTGCCAGCAGTTTGGGGACTAGCGGGACTTACGAGCAGTACTTC. Its protein product is CASSLGTSGTYEQYF.

The V gene is TRBV5-1, the J gene TRBJ1-1, with D hard to call. CDR1 is SGHRS, CDR2 YFSETQ, per germline. Trimming took 0 bases from V and 1 from J, leaving 4 bases between them. CDR3 length: 13 amino acids. Here the CDR3 reads CASSLAKNTEAFF. The DNA for the CDR3 is TGCGCCAGCAGCTTGGCAAAGAACACTGAAGCTTTCTTT.

The chain couples TRBV11-3 to TRBJ2-1; TRBD2 matches 12 bases. The CDR3 length is 17 residues. Germline V gene sequence: CDR1 SGHNT, CDR2 YENEEA. The trim removed 4 bases at V and 8 bases at J, leaving 12 bases unmatched. CDR3 sequence reads: CASSSGLAGPRRDEQFF. CDR3 in DNA: TGTGCCAGCAGCTCCGGACTAGCGGGACCACGGAGGGATGAGCAGTTCTTC.

This clone was counted only a few times. V and J are TRBV25-1 and TRBJ1-2, with 10 nucleotides matching TRBD1. V shed 1 base, J shed 8 bases, and the junction held 10 bases outside the gene matches. Germline loops: CDR1 MGHDK, CDR2 SYGVNS. The CDR3 extends over 16 amino acids. The CDR3 region has the DNA TGTGCCAGCAGTGAATCTTCCGGGACAGGGGTCCGAGGCTACACCTTC. It is translated as CASSESSGTGVRGYTF.

The V call is TRBV11-2, the J call TRBJ2-2, with D unresolved. Germline-derived CDR1 and CDR2 are SGHAT and FQNNGV. The V and J ends lost 1 base and 1 base respectively, with 4 bases between them. The CDR3 is 14 residues long. The CDR3 here is CASSLGLNTGELFF. CDR3 in DNA: TGTGCCAGCAGCTTAGGCCTGAACACCGGGGAGCTGTTTTTT.

In this sample, this clone turned up many times. This rearrangement joins TRBV6-4 to TRBJ2-3; 10 bases agree with TRBD1. CDR1 is MRHNA and CDR2 is SNTAGT in the germline V gene. The CDR3 extends over 15 amino acids. After removal of 2 bases from V and 1 base from J, the junction contained 0 bases not matched to a gene. The CDR3: CASSDGTGGTDTQYF. CDR3 nucleotide sequence: TGTGCCAGCAGTGACGGGACAGGGGGCACAGATACGCAGTATTTT.

The J gene is TRBJ1-4, the V gene TRBV18; 10 bases line up with TRBD1. CDR1 KGHSH and CDR2 LQKENI come from the germline V gene. This CDR3 is built from 15 residues. V lost 5 bases to trimming and J lost 7 bases; unmatched junction nucleotides: 7. The CDR3 loop is CASSYEDRGFEKLFF. The CDR3 bases are TGTGCCAGCTCATATGAGGACAGGGGGTTTGAAAAACTGTTTTTT.

This chain uses TRBV5-1 with TRBJ1-2; 7 bases match TRBD1. Per the germline V gene, CDR1 is SGHRS and CDR2 is YFSETQ. The ends lost 5 bases at V and 0 bases at J; junction bases unmatched: 7. The CDR3 runs 15 residues. The CDR3 coding sequence is TGCGCCAGCAGACAGGGACAGCTAACTAACTATGGCTACACCTTC. Translated, it gives CASRQGQLTNYGYTF.

The CDR3 loop is CASSLVSGGGQPQHF. CDR3 sequence (DNA): TGCGCCAGCAGCTTGGTTTCAGGGGGCGGTCAGCCCCAGCATTTT. The chain joins TRBV5-1 to TRBJ1-5; 8 nucleotides line up with TRBD1. In germline, CDR1 is SGHRS, CDR2 YFSETQ. The CDR3 length is 15 residues. The V gene end was trimmed by 0 bases and the J gene end by 6 bases; junction bases not matched to a gene: 5.

V usage is TRBV6-5 and J usage is TRBJ2-1; possibly TRBD2 for D (5 bases). Trimming took 8 bases from V and 10 from J, leaving 18 bases between them. This CDR3 spans 13 amino acids. CDR1 is MNHEY and CDR2 is SVGAGI in the germline V gene. DNA for the CDR3: TGTGCCAGCGCCTACCAGCGGCGGTACGAGCAGTTCTTC. Translation: CASAYQRRYEQFF.

The rearrangement joins TRBV2 to TRBJ2-5; possibly TRBD2 for D (6 bases). Trimming pared 4 bases from V and 5 bases from J, leaving 8 bases between. Germline V gene lookup returns CDR1 SNHLY and CDR2 FYNNEI. This CDR3 is built from 12 residues. This chain's CDR3 is CASSAGRETQYF. In DNA form, the CDR3 reads TGTGCCAGCAGTGCAGGGAGGGAGACCCAGTACTTC.

The CDR3 is CASTYGTQGIYEQYF. As DNA, the CDR3 is TGTGCCAGTACCTATGGGACTCAGGGGATCTACGAGCAGTACTTC. The V call is TRBV19, the J call TRBJ2-7; TRBD1 or TRBD2 may be the D gene (6 bases each). Trimming pared 7 bases from V and 3 bases from J, leaving 19 bases between. Germline V gives CDR1 LNHDA, CDR2 SQIVND (reference sequence). This CDR3 has 15 residues.

The rearrangement links TRBV6-5 to TRBJ2-7; D might be TRBD1 or TRBD2, each matching 5 bases. Between the trimmed V and J ends, which lost 2 bases and 0 bases, there was a span of 11 bases. This CDR3 comprises 15 residues. From germline, CDR1 is MNHEY and CDR2 SVGAGI. CDR3 loop: CASSYGGLGSYEQYF. The CDR3 nucleotides read TGTGCCAGCAGTTACGGGGGTTTAGGCTCCTACGAGCAGTACTTC.

This chain uses TRBV2 with TRBJ1-1; D gene ambiguous. The CDR3 is 13 residues long. The germline CDR1 and CDR2 sequences are SNHLY and FYNNEI. The V end lost 7 bases, the J end lost 6 bases, and 15 bases lay between the germline ends. The CDR3 spells CASIVLTASEAFF. Here the CDR3 DNA reads TGTGCCAGCATAGTACTTACAGCTTCTGAAGCTTTCTTT.

V is TRBV5-4 and J is TRBJ2-1; 12 nucleotides match TRBD1. The CDR3 loop spans 15 amino acids. After removal of 4 bases from V and 4 bases from J, the junction contained 3 bases not matched to a gene. The germline V gene encodes CDR1 SGHNT and CDR2 YYREEE (reference sequence). CDR3: CASSEGQGAYNEQFF. The CDR3 nucleotides read TGTGCCAGCAGCGAGGGACAGGGGGCATACAATGAGCAGTTCTTC.

The V call is TRBV2, the J call TRBJ2-1, with 10 bases aligning to TRBD2. V lost 2 bases and J lost 9; bases outside the gene matches: 4. The CDR3 has 14 residues. CDR1 is SNHLY, CDR2 FYNNEI, per germline. CDR3 sequence: CASSELAGVAEQFF. The CDR3 DNA sequence: TGTGCCAGCAGTGAACTAGCGGGAGTGGCTGAGCAGTTCTTC.

V gene TRBV7-9 combines with J gene TRBJ1-2; the match to TRBD1 covers 7 bases. The CDR3 loop spans 13 amino acids. The germline V gene encodes CDR1 SEHNR and CDR2 FQNEAQ (reference sequence). The junction had 0 bases not matched to a gene; V was cut back by 1 base and J by 4 bases. CDR3 DNA sequence: TGTGCCAGCAGCTTAGGGGACAGCTATGGCTACACCTTC. It specifies CASSLGDSYGYTF.

The chain couples TRBV27 to TRBJ2-7; D is perhaps TRBD2 (7 bases). The CDR3 is 15 amino acids. Trimming cost V 2 bases and J 3 bases, with 14 bases left between them. Per the germline V gene, CDR1 is MNHEY and CDR2 is SMNVEV (reference sequence). Here the CDR3 reads CASSLRGGTGYEQYF. CDR3 in DNA: TGTGCCAGCAGTTTAAGGGGGGGCACTGGCTACGAGCAGTACTTC.